This T cell receptor beta chain was recovered during a study of T cell repertoires in cytomegalovirus infection. Turning to the study itself: CMV infection and matching HLA type were both indicated by public TCR beta signatures. Whole-study results and caveats: Dominant in the ex vivo response were TCR beta clonotypes restricted by HLA-C and specific for CMV.

TCRdb fed the reads into MiXCR, producing one record per CDR3 protein. The data show fewer than 900,000 distinct CDR3 sequences, with roughly 29% seen just once and around 13% held by the top ten. The V end lost 1 base, the J end lost 1 base, and 7 bases lay between the germline ends. Germline lookup yields CDR1 SGHVS and CDR2 FQNEAQ. This CDR3 has 15 amino acids. In its sample, this clonotype was seen many times. The antigen is undetermined. The receptor comes from a human donor in good health (CMV status not recorded). Some clones in this sample may be carry-over from other donors' samples. This specimen was cultured CD8+ T cells from PBMCs, taken from culture after CMV antigen stimulation. The rearrangement uses TRBV7-8 and TRBJ2-2; no definite D call. CDR3 amino acids: CASSLEGLNTGELFF. The CDR3 bases are TGTGCCAGCAGCTTAGAAGGTTTGAACACCGGGGAGCTGTTTTTT.